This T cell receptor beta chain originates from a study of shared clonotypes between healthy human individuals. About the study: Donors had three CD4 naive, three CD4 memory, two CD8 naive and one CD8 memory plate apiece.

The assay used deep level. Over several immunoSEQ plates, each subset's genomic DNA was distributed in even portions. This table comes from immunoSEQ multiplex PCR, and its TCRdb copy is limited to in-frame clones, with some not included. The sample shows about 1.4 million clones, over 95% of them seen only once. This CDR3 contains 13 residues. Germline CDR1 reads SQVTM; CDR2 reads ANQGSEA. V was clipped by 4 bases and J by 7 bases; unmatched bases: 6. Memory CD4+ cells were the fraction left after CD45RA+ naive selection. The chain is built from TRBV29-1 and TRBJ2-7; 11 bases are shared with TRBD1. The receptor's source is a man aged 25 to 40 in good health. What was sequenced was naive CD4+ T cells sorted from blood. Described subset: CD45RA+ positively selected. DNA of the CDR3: TGCAGCGTTGTCCGGGACAGGGGGTGGGAGCAGTACTTC. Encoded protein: CSVVRDRGWEQYF.